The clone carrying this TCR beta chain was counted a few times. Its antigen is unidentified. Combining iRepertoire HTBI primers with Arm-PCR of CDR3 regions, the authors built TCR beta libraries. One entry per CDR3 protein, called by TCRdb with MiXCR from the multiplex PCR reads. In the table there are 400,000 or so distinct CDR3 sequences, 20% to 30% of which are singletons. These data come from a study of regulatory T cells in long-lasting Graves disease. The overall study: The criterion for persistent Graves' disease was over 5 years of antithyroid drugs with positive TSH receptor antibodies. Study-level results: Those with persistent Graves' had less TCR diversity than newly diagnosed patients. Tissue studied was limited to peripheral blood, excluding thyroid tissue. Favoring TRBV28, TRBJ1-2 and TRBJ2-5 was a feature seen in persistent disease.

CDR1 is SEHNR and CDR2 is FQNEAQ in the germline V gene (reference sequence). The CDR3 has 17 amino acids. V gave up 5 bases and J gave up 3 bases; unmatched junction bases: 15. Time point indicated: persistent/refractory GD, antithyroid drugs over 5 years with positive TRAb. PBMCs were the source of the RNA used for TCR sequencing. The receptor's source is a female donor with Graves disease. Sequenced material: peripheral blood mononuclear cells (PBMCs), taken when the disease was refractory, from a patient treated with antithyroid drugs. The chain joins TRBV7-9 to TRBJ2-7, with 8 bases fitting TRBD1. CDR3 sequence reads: CASSPSPGQGSRYEQYF. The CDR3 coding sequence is TGTGCCAGCAGCCCGAGTCCAGGACAGGGTTCGCGCTACGAGCAGTACTTC.